This paragraph reports one TCR beta chain. It lacks a known antigen. No per-base quality is available; no much larger clone lies one base away. Including the terminal cysteine and phenylalanine, the CDR3 comprises 15 residues. The only DNA kept is the CDR3, 45 bases in frame from the first base. The V end gives up 7 bases and the J end 0 bases, leaving 6 bases in the junction not matched to a gene. CDR1 and CDR2, per the germline V gene, are SGHRS and YFSETQ. The immunoSEQ Assay, a bias-controlled multiplex PCR, was used to amplify TCRbeta CDR3 regions from genomic DNA. Regarding the original processing steps: The number of nucleated cells in each sample was estimated by amplification of reference gene primers within the assay. To quantify the absolute abundance of each unique TCRbeta CDR3 rearrangement, sequence reads were collapsed and filtered. Productive Simpson clonality was computed per sample as the square root of Simpson's diversity index over productive rearrangements. Entries here come from immuneACCESS through TCRdb and include only in-frame sequences with V and J called. Some clones fail to appear in such tables; in the studies checked, an unresolved V gene covers under half of the shortfall, and the cause of the remainder is unknown. Clone size and V and J calls were adopted from that table, with D and trimming inferred from the DNA. The sample data list some 300,000 clones, and roughly 80% of these were observed just once. Around 4.1% of the sample belongs to the ten largest clones.

The sample belongs to a study of blood T cell repertoires in COVID-19 (TCRdb year 2020). A note on the overall study: The collaborator samples originated in the United States, Italy and Spain and spanned the acute and convalescent phases of COVID-19. The material from the prospective study consisted of cDNA or gDNA derived from T cells, B-cell-depleted T cells, or PBMCs. Subjects who had been exposed to COVID-19, were actively infected with it, or had recovered from it provided the deeply sampled blood TCRbeta repertoires that made up the dataset. The repertoires were released in a freely available public database intended as a resource for research on the immune response to SARS-CoV-2. The samples were drawn from the first 160 participants of the ongoing ImmuneRACE study and from 1,200 or so subjects provided by 6 global collaborators. Sample metadata almost always included a de-identified subject ID, COVID-19 status, age in years and sex. Where HLA class I and class II types were available, the types were taken from metadata supplied by the sample provider, not from assay-based typing. The paper's findings and limits, for the study overall: The amount of clinical and demographic metadata varied by source and participant and was provided uncurated.

The collaborating institutions used their own protocols to collect whole blood in K2EDTA tubes. For TCRbeta analysis, collaborators shipped samples in one of three forms: frozen whole blood, isolated PBMCs, or DNA extracted from either of those sample types. The TCR was taken from a woman in her fifties or sixties with active or convalescent COVID-19. The chain was built from TRBV5-1 and TRBJ2-3, with 9 junctional bases fitting TRBD2. Material: peripheral blood. The CDR3 sequence is CASLTSGASTDTQYF. The DNA reads TGCGCCAGCCTGACTAGCGGAGCTAGCACAGATACGCAGTATTTT.